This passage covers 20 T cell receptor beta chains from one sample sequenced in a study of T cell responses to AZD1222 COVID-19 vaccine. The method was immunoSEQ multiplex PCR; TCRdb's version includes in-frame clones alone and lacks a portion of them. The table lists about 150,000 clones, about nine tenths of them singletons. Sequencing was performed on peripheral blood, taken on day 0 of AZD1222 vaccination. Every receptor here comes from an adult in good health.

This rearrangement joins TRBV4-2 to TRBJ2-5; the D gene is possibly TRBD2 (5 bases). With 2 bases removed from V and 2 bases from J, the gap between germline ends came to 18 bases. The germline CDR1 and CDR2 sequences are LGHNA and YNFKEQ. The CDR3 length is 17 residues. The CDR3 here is CASSQSVRAPGQETQYF. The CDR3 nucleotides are TGTGCCAGCAGCCAATCCGTGAGGGCCCCGGGGCAAGAGACCCAGTACTTC.

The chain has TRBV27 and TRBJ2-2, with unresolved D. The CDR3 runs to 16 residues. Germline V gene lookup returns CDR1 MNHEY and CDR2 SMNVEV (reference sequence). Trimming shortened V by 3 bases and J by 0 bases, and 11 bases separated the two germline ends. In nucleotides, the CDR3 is TGTGCCAGCAGTTTGTTTGGAACGACGAACACCGGGGAGCTGTTTTTT. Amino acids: CASSLFGTTNTGELFF.

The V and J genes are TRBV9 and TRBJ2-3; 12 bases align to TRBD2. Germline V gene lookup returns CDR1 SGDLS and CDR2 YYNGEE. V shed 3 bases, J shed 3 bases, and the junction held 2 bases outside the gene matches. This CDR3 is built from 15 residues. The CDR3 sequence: CASSGLAGVTDTQYF. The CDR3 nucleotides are TGTGCCAGCAGCGGACTAGCGGGAGTAACAGATACGCAGTATTTT.

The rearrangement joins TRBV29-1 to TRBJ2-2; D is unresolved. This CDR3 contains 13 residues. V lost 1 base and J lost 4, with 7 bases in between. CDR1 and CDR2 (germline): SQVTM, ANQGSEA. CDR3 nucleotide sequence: TGCAGCGTTGAAGGGACCGTCACCGGGGAGCTGTTTTTT. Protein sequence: CSVEGTVTGELFF.

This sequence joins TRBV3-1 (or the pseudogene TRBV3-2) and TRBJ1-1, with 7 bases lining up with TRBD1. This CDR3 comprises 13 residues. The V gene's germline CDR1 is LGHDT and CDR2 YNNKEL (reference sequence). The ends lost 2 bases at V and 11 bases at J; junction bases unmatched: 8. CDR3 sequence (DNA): TGTGCCAGCAGCCAATTACGGGACAGTCTCGCTTTCTTT. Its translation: CASSQLRDSLAFF.

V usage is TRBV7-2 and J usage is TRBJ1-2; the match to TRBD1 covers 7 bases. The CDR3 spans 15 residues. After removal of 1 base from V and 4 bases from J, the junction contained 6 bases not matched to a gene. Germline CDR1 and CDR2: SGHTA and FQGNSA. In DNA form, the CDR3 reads TGTGCCAGCAGCTTAGAGACGGGACAGCCCTATGGCTACACCTTC. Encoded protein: CASSLETGQPYGYTF.

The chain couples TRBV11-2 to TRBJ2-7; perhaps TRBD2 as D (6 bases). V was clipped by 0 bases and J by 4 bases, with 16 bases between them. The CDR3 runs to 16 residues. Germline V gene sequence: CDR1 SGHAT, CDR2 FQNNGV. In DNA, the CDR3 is TGTGCCAGCAGCTTAGATAGCGGCCATCTCCCTTACGAGCAGTACTTC. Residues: CASSLDSGHLPYEQYF.

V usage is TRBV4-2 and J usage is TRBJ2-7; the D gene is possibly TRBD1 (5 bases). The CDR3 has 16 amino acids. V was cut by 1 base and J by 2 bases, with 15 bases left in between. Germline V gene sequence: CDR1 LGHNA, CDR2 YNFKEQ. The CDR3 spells CASSQARATRPYEQYF. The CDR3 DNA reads TGTGCCAGCAGCCAAGCCAGGGCGACGAGGCCCTACGAGCAGTACTTC.

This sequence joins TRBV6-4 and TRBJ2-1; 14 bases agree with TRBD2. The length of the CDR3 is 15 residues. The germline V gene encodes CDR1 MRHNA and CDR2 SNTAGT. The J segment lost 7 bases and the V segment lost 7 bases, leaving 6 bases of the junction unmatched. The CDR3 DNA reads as TGTGCCAGCAAATCCGGGACTAGCGGGAGTAATGAGCAGTTCTTC. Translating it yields CASKSGTSGSNEQFF.

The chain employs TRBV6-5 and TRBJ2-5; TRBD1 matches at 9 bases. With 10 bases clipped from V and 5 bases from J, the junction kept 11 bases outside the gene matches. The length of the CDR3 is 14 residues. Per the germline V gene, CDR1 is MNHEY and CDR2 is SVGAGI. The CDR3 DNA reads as TGTGCCACCAGAGGGACAGGGAAAGGGGAGACCCAGTACTTC. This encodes CATRGTGKGETQYF.

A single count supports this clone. CDR3 in amino acids: CASSIDGALYGYTF. The CDR3 DNA sequence: TGTGCCAGTAGTATAGACGGTGCTTTGTACGGCTACACCTTC. The chain carries TRBV19 and TRBJ1-2; no clear D gene. The ends were cut back, 0 bases at V and 8 bases at J, with 13 bases in the middle. The length of the CDR3 is 14 residues. Germline V gene data show CDR1 as LNHDA and CDR2 as SQIVND (reference sequence).

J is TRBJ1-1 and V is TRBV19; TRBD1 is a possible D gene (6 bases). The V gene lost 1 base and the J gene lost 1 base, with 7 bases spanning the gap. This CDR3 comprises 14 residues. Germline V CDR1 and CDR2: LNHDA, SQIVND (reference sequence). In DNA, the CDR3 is TGTGCCAGTAGTATAGGGACAGCGAACACTGAAGCTTTCTTT. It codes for CASSIGTANTEAFF.

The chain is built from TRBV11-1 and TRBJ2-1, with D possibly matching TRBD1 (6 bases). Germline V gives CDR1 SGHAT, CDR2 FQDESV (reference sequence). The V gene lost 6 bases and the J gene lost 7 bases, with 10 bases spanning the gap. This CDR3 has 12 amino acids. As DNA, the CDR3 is TGTGCCAGCAGACAGGGTGTAAATGAGCAGTTCTTC. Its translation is CASRQGVNEQFF.

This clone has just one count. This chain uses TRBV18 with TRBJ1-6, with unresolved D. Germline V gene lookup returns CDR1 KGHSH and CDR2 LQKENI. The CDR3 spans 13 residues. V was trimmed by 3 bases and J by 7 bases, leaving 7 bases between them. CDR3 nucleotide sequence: TGTGCCAGCTCACCGGGTCGAAATTCACCCCTCCACTTT. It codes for CASSPGRNSPLHF.

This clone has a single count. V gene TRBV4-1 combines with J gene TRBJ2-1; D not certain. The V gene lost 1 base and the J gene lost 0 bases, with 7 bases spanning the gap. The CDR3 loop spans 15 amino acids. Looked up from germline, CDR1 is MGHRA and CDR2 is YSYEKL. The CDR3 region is CASSQGAISYNEQFF. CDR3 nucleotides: TGCGCCAGCAGCCAAGGGGCAATCTCCTACAATGAGCAGTTCTTC.

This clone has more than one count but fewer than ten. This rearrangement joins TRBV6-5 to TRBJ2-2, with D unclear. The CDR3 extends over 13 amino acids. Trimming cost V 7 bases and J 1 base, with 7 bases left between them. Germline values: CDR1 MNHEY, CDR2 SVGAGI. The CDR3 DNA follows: TGTGCCAGCACCGAAAGGAACACCGGGGAGCTGTTTTTT. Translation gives CASTERNTGELFF.

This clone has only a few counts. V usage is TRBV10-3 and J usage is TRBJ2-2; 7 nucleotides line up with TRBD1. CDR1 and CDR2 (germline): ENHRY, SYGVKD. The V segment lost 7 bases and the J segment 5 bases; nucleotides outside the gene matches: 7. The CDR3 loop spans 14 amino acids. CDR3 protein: CAIKTGASTGELFF. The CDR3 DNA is TGTGCCATCAAAACAGGGGCGAGTACCGGGGAGCTGTTTTTT.

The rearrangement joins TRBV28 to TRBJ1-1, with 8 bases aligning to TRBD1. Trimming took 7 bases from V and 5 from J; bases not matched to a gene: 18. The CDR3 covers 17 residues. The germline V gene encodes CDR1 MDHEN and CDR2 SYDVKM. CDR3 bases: TGTGCCAGCAATAGACAGGGGCGCGGCGTATATGAAACTGAAGCTTTCTTT. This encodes CASNRQGRGVYETEAFF.

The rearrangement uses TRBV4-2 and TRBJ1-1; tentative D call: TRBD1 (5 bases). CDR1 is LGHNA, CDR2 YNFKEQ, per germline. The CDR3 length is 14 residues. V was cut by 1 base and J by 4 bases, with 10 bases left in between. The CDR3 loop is CASSQGGSLTEAFF. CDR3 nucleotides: TGTGCCAGCAGCCAAGGGGGGAGTCTCACTGAAGCTTTCTTT.

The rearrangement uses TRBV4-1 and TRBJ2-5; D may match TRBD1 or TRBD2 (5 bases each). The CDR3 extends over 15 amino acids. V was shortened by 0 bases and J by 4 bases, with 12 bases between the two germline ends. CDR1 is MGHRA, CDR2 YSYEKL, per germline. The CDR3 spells CASSQDLEGRETQYF. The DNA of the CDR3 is TGCGCCAGCAGCCAAGATCTTGAGGGGAGAGAGACCCAGTACTTC.